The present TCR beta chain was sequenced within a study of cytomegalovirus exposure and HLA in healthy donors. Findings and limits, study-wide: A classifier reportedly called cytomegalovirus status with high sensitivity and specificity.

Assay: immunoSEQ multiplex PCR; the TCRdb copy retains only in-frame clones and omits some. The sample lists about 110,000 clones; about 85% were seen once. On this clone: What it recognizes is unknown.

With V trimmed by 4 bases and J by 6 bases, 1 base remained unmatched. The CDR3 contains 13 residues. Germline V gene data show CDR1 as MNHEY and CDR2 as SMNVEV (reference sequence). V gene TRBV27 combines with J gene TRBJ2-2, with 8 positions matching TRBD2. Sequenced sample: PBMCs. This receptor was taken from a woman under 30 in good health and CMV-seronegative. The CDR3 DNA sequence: TGTGCCAGCAGTTGGACTAGCTCCGGGGAGCTGTTTTTT. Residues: CASSWTSSGELFF.